These 16 T cell receptor beta chains share one sample of origin, sequenced in a study of beta chain features in type 1 diabetes (dated by TCRdb to between 2017 and 2018). These receptors' targets are unknown. Here is what the overall study found, with its caveats: In all four CD4+ subsets, TCRB CDR3 length was moderately but significantly shorter in type 1 diabetes patients.

The library was generated by the immunoSEQ multiplex PCR assay. The entire isolated RNA was reverse transcribed using the High Capacity cDNA Reverse Transcription Kit, and thus expressed TCRB transcripts were sequenced. Imported from immuneACCESS, the table was reduced by TCRdb to in-frame sequences with V and J called. These copies leave out some clones; in studies compared against another copy, an unresolved V gene accounts for under half, and the cause of the remainder is not known. The table for this sample lists a few hundred thousand clones; less than 30% of them were counted only once. The ten largest clonotypes hold 0.012% of the sample. The sequencing sample was made of naive CD4+ T cells from blood. Sample cell subset or site, as interpreted from the label and publication: true naive CD4+ T cells. These receptors originate from a woman between 25 and 40 years old with type 1 diabetes.

The chain joins TRBV29-1 to TRBJ2-6; maybe TRBD2 (6 bases). The CDR3 length is 16 residues. V lost 7 bases and J 0 bases, leaving 16 bases between the germline ends. Per the germline V gene, CDR1 is SQVTM and CDR2 is ANQGSEA. The CDR3 coding sequence is TGCAGCGCCTATAGCGGAAGCAGCTCTGGGGCCAACGTCCTGACTTTC. This sequence encodes CSAYSGSSSGANVLTF.

Concerning this clone itself: Other DNA sequences in the same sample also yield this CDR3. This sequence joins TRBV5-1 and TRBJ2-5; unclear D gene. Germline V gene data show CDR1 as SGHRS and CDR2 as YFSETQ. V dropped 0 bases and J dropped 1 base, with 7 bases sitting between them. This CDR3 is built from 14 residues. This chain's CDR3 is CASSLGLVQETQYF. CDR3 nucleotides: TGCGCCAGCAGCTTGGGGCTAGTCCAAGAGACCCAGTACTTC.

The chain uses TRBV6-5 and TRBJ2-1; TRBD2 matches 10 bases. Germline CDR1 MNHEY, CDR2 SVGAGI. CDR3 size: 13 residues. V lost 5 bases to trimming and J lost 14 bases; unmatched junction nucleotides: 9. The CDR3 spells CASSARGLAGEFF. The DNA of the CDR3 is TGTGCCAGCAGTGCCAGAGGGCTAGCGGGAGAGTTCTTC.

This clone was counted between two and nine times. The sample contains more than one DNA sequence encoding this CDR3. This sequence joins TRBV10-3 and TRBJ2-5; 8 bases match TRBD1. This CDR3 is 12 amino acids long. The V gene's germline CDR1 is ENHRY and CDR2 SYGVKD. Germline trimming cut 6 bases from V and 5 bases from J; bases unmatched to any gene: 2. CDR3 loop: CAIRDREETQYF. The CDR3 coding sequence is TGTGCCATCAGGGACAGGGAGGAGACCCAGTACTTC.

Only a few counts were recorded for this clone. In the same sample, other DNA sequences code for this CDR3. The chain joins TRBV29-1 to TRBJ2-3; TRBD1 agrees at 9 bases. Germline CDR1 reads SQVTM; CDR2 reads ANQGSEA. The CDR3 is 12 residues long. J gave up 4 bases and V 4 bases, and 0 bases lay outside the gene matches. CDR3 amino acids: CSVGQGADTQYF. The CDR3 DNA follows: TGCAGCGTTGGACAGGGGGCAGATACGCAGTATTTT.

The DNA of the CDR3 is TGTGCCAGCAGCTGGGACAGATTCACAGATACGCAGTATTTT. This encodes CASSWDRFTDTQYF. The chain links TRBV5-6 to TRBJ2-3; TRBD1 matches at 7 bases. The CDR3 spans 14 residues. CDR1 and CDR2 from the germline V gene are SGHDT and YYEEEE. V gave up 3 bases and J gave up 2 bases; unmatched junction bases: 3.

This clone was recorded a few times. This chain links TRBV9 with TRBJ1-3, with D hard to call. Trimming left V 3 bases short and J 9 bases short, with 10 bases between. The CDR3 runs to 12 residues. CDR1 and CDR2 (germline): SGDLS, YYNGEE. The CDR3, as DNA: TGTGCCAGCAGCGCCCTGGAGGGCACCATATATTTT. Residues: CASSALEGTIYF. Filled out from reference TRBV9 and TRBJ1-3, the complete variable domain reads DSGVTQTPKHLITATGQRVTLRCSPRSGDLSVYWYQQSLDQGLQFLIQYYNGEERAKGNILERFSAQQFPDLHSELNLSSLELGDSALYFCASSALEGTIYFGEGSWLTVV.

This clone turned up a few times. The chain links TRBV29-1 to TRBJ1-2; TRBD1 aligns across 9 bases. The germline CDR1 and CDR2 sequences are SQVTM and ANQGSEA. The junction had 14 bases not matched to a gene; V was cut back by 7 bases and J by 8 bases. This CDR3 contains 14 residues. The CDR3 coding sequence is TGCAGCGGCCGAACAGGGGGCTTTGGGGAGGGCTACACCTTC. Encoded protein: CSGRTGGFGEGYTF.

This clone was detected only once. The V call is TRBV18, the J call TRBJ1-2; D possibly corresponds to TRBD1 (6 bases). This CDR3 comprises 13 residues. From germline, CDR1 is KGHSH and CDR2 LQKENI. V shed 10 bases and J shed 4 bases, with 16 bases lying between them. CDR3 sequence (DNA): TGTGCCACCCAACGGGGGGCCAGCTATGGCTACACCTTC. Its translation: CATQRGASYGYTF.

This clone has a handful of counts. The chain carries TRBV7-9 and TRBJ2-7; D perhaps matches TRBD2 (6 bases). CDR3 size: 16 residues. Trimming took 6 bases from V and 0 from J, leaving 18 bases between them. Germline CDR1 is SEHNR and CDR2 is FQNEAQ (reference sequence). The CDR3: CASSLLSWGDSYEQYF. CDR3 DNA: TGTGCCAGCAGTCTCCTCTCGTGGGGGGACTCCTACGAGCAGTACTTC.

The chain joins TRBV4-2 to TRBJ2-3; 12 bases are shared with TRBD2. Germline trimming cut 2 bases from V and 0 bases from J; bases unmatched to any gene: 3. The CDR3 sequence is 17 residues long. Looked up from germline, CDR1 is LGHNA and CDR2 is YNFKEQ. CDR3 DNA sequence: TGTGCCAGCAGCCAACGGACTAGCGGGGAAAGCACAGATACGCAGTATTTT. This codes for CASSQRTSGESTDTQYF.

The chain's CDR3 is CASSLMAYGYTF. As DNA, the CDR3 is TGTGCCAGCAGTTTAATGGCCTATGGCTACACCTTC. V is TRBV28 and J is TRBJ1-2; D call uncertain. The CDR3 is 12 residues long. V lost 2 bases and J 4 bases, leaving 5 bases between the germline ends. CDR1 is MDHEN and CDR2 is SYDVKM in the germline V gene.

There are a few counts of this clone. This rearrangement joins TRBV7-3 to TRBJ2-7; weak D call: TRBD1 (5 bases). Germline V gene lookup returns CDR1 SGHTA and CDR2 FQGTGA. V was clipped by 5 bases and J by 2 bases, with 22 bases between them. CDR3 length: 17 residues. The CDR3 sequence: CASSQTAQRTSPYEQYF. CDR3 coding DNA: TGTGCCAGCAGCCAAACAGCCCAGAGGACAAGCCCCTACGAGCAGTACTTC.

The rearrangement uses TRBV9 and TRBJ2-7, with a tentative D call TRBD2 (6 bases). Trimming shortened V by 3 bases and J by 1 base, and 14 bases separated the two germline ends. The germline gives CDR1 SGDLS, CDR2 YYNGEE. The length of the CDR3 is 15 residues. In nucleotides, the CDR3 is TGTGCCAGCAGCGAAGGAGGGTCCCTATCCTACGAGCAGTACTTC. Translated: CASSEGGSLSYEQYF.

This clone was counted between two and nine times. V gene TRBV29-1 combines with J gene TRBJ2-1; TRBD2 matches at 7 bases. This CDR3 is 18 amino acids long. V dropped 1 base and J dropped 3; count of bases not matched to a gene: 15. Germline CDR1 reads SQVTM; CDR2 reads ANQGSEA. DNA of the CDR3: TGCAGCGTTGAAGGGCCGGCGGGGGTAGCGGGCCGCTACAATGAGCAGTTCTTC. It specifies CSVEGPAGVAGRYNEQFF.

This clone has more than one count but fewer than ten. The chain couples TRBV13 to TRBJ2-3; D perhaps matches TRBD1 (6 bases). Germline-derived CDR1 and CDR2 are PRHDT and FYEKMQ (reference sequence). The CDR3 length is 14 residues. Trimming stripped 3 bases from V and 6 bases from J, with 13 bases between. CDR3 coding DNA: TGTGCCAGCAGCTTGGGGGCAACAAGGGATACGCAGTATTTT. This gives the protein CASSLGATRDTQYF. The full variable domain, with the rest looked up from reference TRBV13 and TRBJ2-3, is AAGVIQSPRHLIKEKRETATLKCYPIPRHDTVYWYQQGPGQDPQFLISFYEKMQSDKGSIPDRFSAQQFSDYHSELNMSSLELGDSALYFCASSLGATRDTQYFGPGTRLTVL.